The 4 T cell receptor beta chains reported below all come from one sample, sequenced in a study of identical twins. TCRdb reanalysed the 5' RACE reads using MiXCR and keeps one entry per CDR3 protein. The data show hundreds of thousands of distinct CDR3 sequences, approximately 8% seen once. The same specimen was also included in a second study, on yellow fever vaccine responses in identical twins.

Sequences were obtained from memory (CD45RO+) T cells sorted from blood. Source of these receptors: a woman aged 18-29 years in good health.

This clonotype was picked up many times. The rearrangement uses TRBV11-3 and TRBJ2-1; the match to TRBD1 covers 9 bases. The CDR3 totals 15 residues. CDR1 and CDR2 (germline): SGHNT, YENEEA. V was pared by 4 bases and J by 3 bases, with 4 bases of the junction left unmatched. The CDR3 nucleotides read TGTGCCAGCAGCTCCCGGGACAGGGACTACAATGAGCAGTTCTTC. This translates into CASSSRDRDYNEQFF.

This clonotype was observed a handful of times. V usage is TRBV5-6 and J usage is TRBJ2-1, with D uncertain. Germline V gene lookup returns CDR1 SGHDT and CDR2 YYEEEE. This CDR3 is 14 amino acids long. Trimming cost V 1 base and J 5 bases, with 10 bases left between them. This CDR3 is CASSLIGGNNEQFF. In nucleotides, the CDR3 is TGTGCCAGCAGCTTGATAGGCGGAAACAATGAGCAGTTCTTC.

This clonotype was observed a handful of times. This chain uses TRBV27 with TRBJ2-5, with D perhaps TRBD1 (5 bases). Trimming removed 6 bases from V and 2 bases from J, with 13 bases in between. Germline lookup yields CDR1 MNHEY and CDR2 SMNVEV (reference sequence). The CDR3 runs to 14 residues. In nucleotides, the CDR3 is TGTGCCAGCAGCCGTCGGACAAGTCAAGAGACCCAGTACTTC. This gives the protein CASSRRTSQETQYF.

J is TRBJ2-3 and V is TRBV14, with 11 positions matching TRBD2. This CDR3 has 18 residues. In germline, CDR1 is SGHDN, CDR2 FVKESK. V lost 0 bases, J lost 2 bases, and 7 bases stayed unmatched. CDR3 DNA: TGTGCCAGCAGCCAAGAACCCCCACTAGCGGGGGCCACAGATACGCAGTATTTT. As protein: CASSQEPPLAGATDTQYF. Filled out from reference TRBV14 and TRBJ2-3, the complete variable domain reads EAGVTQFPSHSVIEKGQTVTLRCDPISGHDNLYWYRRVMGKEIKFLLHFVKESKQDESGMPNNRFLAERTGGTYSTLKVQPAELEDSGVYFCASSQEPPLAGATDTQYFGPGTRLTVL.